These 22 T cell receptor beta chains were all obtained from the same sample, sequenced in a study of siplizumab effects on memory and regulatory T cells. Libraries were prepared by immunoSEQ multiplex PCR; TCRdb keeps only in-frame clonotypes and omits some of them. The repertoire holds tens of thousands of clones, around 93% seen once, with roughly 20% in the top ten. Specimen: CD8+ T cells sorted from blood. These receptors all stem from a human donor in good health.

The rearrangement links TRBV6-5 to TRBJ1-4; tentatively, D is TRBD1 (5 bases). The CDR3 contains 14 residues. The germline V gene encodes CDR1 MNHEY and CDR2 SVGAGI. The ends were cut back, 7 bases at V and 7 bases at J, with 16 bases in the middle. The CDR3 region has the DNA TGTGCCAGCACCACAGACAGTCTCGGTGAAAAACTGTTTTTT. It encodes CASTTDSLGEKLFF.

The gene calls are TRBV7-9 and TRBJ2-2, with TRBD2 as a possible D gene (5 bases). Trimming pared 4 bases from V and 7 bases from J, leaving 10 bases between. Germline-derived CDR1 and CDR2 are SEHNR and FQNEAQ (reference sequence). This CDR3 comprises 13 residues. The CDR3 here is CASSSDSYGELFF. In DNA, the CDR3 is TGTGCCAGCAGCTCGGACTCGTACGGGGAGCTGTTTTTT.

V gene TRBV5-4 combines with J gene TRBJ1-2, with TRBD1 matching over 8 bases. Germline assignment: CDR1 SGHNT and CDR2 YYREEE (reference sequence). This CDR3 is 15 amino acids long. The V gene end was trimmed by 5 bases and the J gene end by 7 bases; junction bases not matched to a gene: 13. The CDR3 DNA is TGTGCCAGCAGGGGGACAGGTTCCCGCTATGTTGGCTACACCTTC. It is translated as CASRGTGSRYVGYTF. The variable domain in full, with the rest retrieved from reference TRBV5-4 and TRBJ1-2, is ETGVTQSPTHLIKTRGQQVTLRCSSQSGHNTVSWYQQALGQGPQFIFQYYREEENGRGNFPPRFSGLQFPNYSSELNVNALELDDSALYLCASRGTGSRYVGYTFGSGTRLTVV.

Notes on this clone: Distinct nucleotide sequences in the sample also encode this CDR3. The chain has TRBV19 and TRBJ1-1; D unclear. Trimming took 1 base from V and 2 from J, leaving 5 bases between them. CDR3 length: 13 amino acids. The germline V gene encodes CDR1 LNHDA and CDR2 SQIVND (reference sequence). CDR3 nucleotides: TGTGCCAGTAGTATAGGTGAAAACACTGAAGCTTTCTTT. This gives the protein CASSIGENTEAFF.

The chain employs TRBV2 and TRBJ2-7; 7 positions agree with TRBD1. There are 12 residues in the CDR3. The germline CDR1 and CDR2 sequences are SNHLY and FYNNEI. With 6 bases clipped from V and 3 bases from J, the junction kept 2 bases outside the gene matches. The CDR3 loop is CASSGDSYEQYF. DNA for the CDR3: TGTGCCAGCAGCGGGGACAGCTACGAGCAGTACTTC.

The CDR3 protein is CASSLRTSGRTSSYNEQFF. Written as DNA, the CDR3 is TGTGCCAGCAGCCTACGGACTAGCGGGAGGACCAGCTCCTACAATGAGCAGTTCTTC. This chain connects TRBV7-9 to TRBJ2-1, with 14 bases aligning to TRBD2. Looked up from germline, CDR1 is SEHNR and CDR2 is FQNEAQ (reference sequence). The V segment lost 5 bases and the J segment 0 bases; nucleotides outside the gene matches: 9. This CDR3 has 19 residues.

This clone was observed once. The chain employs TRBV6-5 and TRBJ1-5, with D perhaps TRBD1 (6 bases). The CDR3 loop spans 13 amino acids. CDR1 and CDR2 (germline): MNHEY, SVGAGI. V shed 6 bases and J shed 3 bases, with 9 bases lying between them. The CDR3 sequence is CASRRDTNQPQHF. In nucleotides, the CDR3 is TGTGCCAGCAGGAGGGACACCAATCAGCCCCAGCATTTT.

This clone was counted a few times. The rearrangement joins TRBV6-5 to TRBJ2-5; TRBD1 matches 7 bases. V shed 6 bases and J 1 base; nucleotides not matched to a gene: 5. CDR1 and CDR2 (germline): MNHEY, SVGAGI. The CDR3 length is 14 residues. The CDR3 protein is CASSTPGGQETQYF. CDR3 bases: TGTGCCAGCAGCACTCCAGGGGGCCAAGAGACCCAGTACTTC.

This clone was seen a few times. This CDR3 is also generated by other DNA sequences in the sample. The gene calls are TRBV9 and TRBJ2-1; tentatively, D is TRBD1 or TRBD2 (6 bases each). The CDR3 sequence is 12 residues long. Germline V lookup: CDR1 SGDLS, CDR2 YYNGEE. V lost 2 bases to trimming and J lost 10 bases, with 10 bases between them. The CDR3 DNA follows: TGTGCCAGCAGCGTCAACGGGGGCGAGCAGTTCTTC. It specifies CASSVNGGEQFF. The variable domain in full, completed from reference TRBV9 and TRBJ2-1, reads DSGVTQTPKHLITATGQRVTLRCSPRSGDLSVYWYQQSLDQGLQFLIQYYNGEERAKGNILERFSAQQFPDLHSELNLSSLELGDSALYFCASSVNGGEQFFGPGTRLTVL.

The rearrangement uses TRBV12-5 and TRBJ2-5, with TRBD1 as a possible D gene (6 bases). Judging by the DNA end, TRBJ2-7 fits better; the J call may be wrong. Germline V gene lookup returns CDR1 LGHNT and CDR2 FRNRAP. The CDR3 runs 15 residues. This CDR3 is CASGSPGTFAYEQYF. CDR3 DNA: TGTGCTAGTGGTTCCCCCGGGACATTCGCCTACGAGCAGTACTTC.

J is TRBJ2-1 and V is TRBV10-1, with D uncertain. In germline, CDR1 is WNHNN, CDR2 SYGVQD (reference sequence). This CDR3 is 12 amino acids long. Deletions cut 3 bases from V and 5 bases from J, with 5 bases between. The CDR3 DNA sequence: TGCGCCAGCAGTGACCCTGACAATGAGCAGTTCTTC. It is translated as CASSDPDNEQFF.

The V call is TRBV7-9, the J call TRBJ2-7; weak D call: TRBD2 (5 bases). V lost 5 bases and J lost 2, with 16 bases in between. The CDR3 spans 15 residues. Germline V gene sequence: CDR1 SEHNR, CDR2 FQNEAQ (reference sequence). The CDR3 sequence is CASSPYRTGAYEQYF. In DNA, the CDR3 is TGTGCCAGCAGCCCCTACCGGACTGGAGCCTACGAGCAGTACTTC.

The chain employs TRBV4-2 and TRBJ2-7; the D is unclear. This CDR3 spans 14 amino acids. The germline gives CDR1 LGHNA, CDR2 YNFKEQ. V was pared by 1 base and J by 0 bases, with 7 bases between. This CDR3 reads CASSQGVPSYEQYF. The CDR3 DNA follows: TGTGCCAGCAGCCAAGGCGTACCCTCCTACGAGCAGTACTTC.

The V gene is TRBV29-1, the J gene TRBJ1-1; D remains unclear. The ends were cut back, 3 bases at V and 1 base at J, with 6 bases in the middle. The CDR3 consists of 12 residues. Germline V lookup: CDR1 SQVTM, CDR2 ANQGSEA. DNA for the CDR3: TGCAGCGTTGAGTCTGGGAACACTGAAGCTTTCTTT. Translated: CSVESGNTEAFF. The full variable domain, completed using reference TRBV29-1 and TRBJ1-1, is SAVISQKPSRDICQRGTSLTIQCQVDSQVTMMFWYRQQPGQSLTLIATANQGSEATYESGFVIDKFPISRPNLTFSTLTVSNMSPEDSSIYLCSVESGNTEAFFGQGTRLTVV.

This clone appeared a single time. The chain is built from TRBV14 and TRBJ2-1; D is possibly TRBD1 (7 bases). Germline V gene lookup returns CDR1 SGHDN and CDR2 FVKESK. The CDR3 is made up of 16 amino acids. V lost 4 bases and J lost 3, with 16 bases in between. The CDR3 region has the DNA TGTGCCAGCAGCCTGCGGATCAGGGGGGACTACAATGAGCAGTTCTTC. This gives the protein CASSLRIRGDYNEQFF.

This CDR3 reads CASRRTSEGTNEQFF. For the CDR3, the DNA is TGCGCCAGCAGACGGACTAGCGAGGGCACCAATGAGCAGTTCTTC. The genes are TRBV4-1 and TRBJ2-1; 9 bases align to TRBD2. The CDR3 extends over 15 amino acids. The J segment lost 6 bases and the V segment lost 6 bases, leaving 9 bases of the junction unmatched. The germline V gene encodes CDR1 MGHRA and CDR2 YSYEKL.

CDR3 protein: CASSPTGGGEQYF. In nucleotides, the CDR3 is TGTGCCAGCAGCCCCACAGGGGGAGGCGAGCAGTACTTC. This chain joins TRBV5-4 and TRBJ2-7, with 8 positions matching TRBD1. Germline CDR1 is SGHNT and CDR2 is YYREEE (reference sequence). Trimming at V came to 4 bases and at J to 6 bases, leaving 6 bases not matched to a gene. The CDR3 runs 13 residues.

This CDR3 reads CASSITHTGGNEQFF. The CDR3 nucleotides are TGTGCCAGTAGTATAACCCATACGGGGGGCAATGAGCAGTTCTTC. The genes are TRBV19 and TRBJ2-1; 7 bases are a match to TRBD2. The CDR3 totals 15 residues. Germline V gene data show CDR1 as LNHDA and CDR2 as SQIVND (reference sequence). The J segment lost 6 bases and the V segment lost 2 bases, leaving 7 bases of the junction unmatched.

The V gene is TRBV5-6, the J gene TRBJ1-2; 7 bases map to TRBD1. The CDR3 is 16 residues long. J was trimmed by 4 bases and V by 4 bases; bases with no gene match: 13. Germline-derived CDR1 and CDR2 are SGHDT and YYEEEE. CDR3 bases: TGTGCCAGCAGCGTATACAGGGGAAGGGAGGCCTATGGCTACACCTTC. It yields the protein CASSVYRGREAYGYTF.

Of note for this clone: The same CDR3 can be traced to other DNA sequences in this sample. The V call is TRBV19, the J call TRBJ2-2; the D is unclear. This CDR3 spans 13 amino acids. V was cut by 2 bases and J by 6 bases, with 7 bases left in between. Germline values: CDR1 LNHDA, CDR2 SQIVND (reference sequence). The DNA of the CDR3 is TGTGCCAGTAGTATATCCGTTCCCGGGGAGCTGTTTTTT. This sequence encodes CASSISVPGELFF.

The chain employs TRBV14 and TRBJ2-7; 9 nucleotides agree with TRBD2. Trimming at V came to 2 bases and at J to 3 bases, leaving 5 bases not matched to a gene. The length of the CDR3 is 15 residues. CDR1 SGHDN and CDR2 FVKESK come from the germline V gene. The CDR3 coding sequence is TGTGCCAGCAGCCAATTGGCGGGAGGGGTCTACGAGCAGTACTTC. Protein product: CASSQLAGGVYEQYF. The variable domain in full, completed from reference TRBV14 and TRBJ2-7, reads EAGVTQFPSHSVIEKGQTVTLRCDPISGHDNLYWYRRVMGKEIKFLLHFVKESKQDESGMPNNRFLAERTGGTYSTLKVQPAELEDSGVYFCASSQLAGGVYEQYFGPGTRLTVT.

Notes on this clone: In the same sample, other DNA sequences code for this CDR3. The chain couples TRBV9 to TRBJ2-7; 12 positions match TRBD2. CDR3 length: 15 amino acids. Trimming cost V 4 bases and J 1 base; bases outside gene matches: 3. The germline gives CDR1 SGDLS, CDR2 YYNGEE. The CDR3: CASSPGTSGSYEQYF. In DNA form, the CDR3 reads TGTGCCAGCAGCCCTGGGACTAGCGGGTCCTACGAGCAGTACTTC.